This T cell receptor (beta chain) appears in the sequencing data of a study of T cell responses to AZD1222 COVID-19 vaccine. This table comes from immunoSEQ multiplex PCR, and its TCRdb copy is limited to in-frame clones, with some not included. The data contain about 100,000 clones, just under 90% of them singletons. The CDR3 is 19 residues long. Germline CDR1 SQVTM, CDR2 ANQGSEA. V was clipped by 4 bases and J by 2 bases, with 29 bases between them. The input for sequencing was peripheral blood, taken on day 0 of AZD1222 vaccination. This chain uses TRBV29-1 with TRBJ1-2; tentative D call: TRBD1 (6 bases). The receptor was isolated from an adult in good health. The DNA of the CDR3 is TGCAGCGTTGTGCCCGGGGGGCAGGGGCCGCGAGAGGTCAACTATGGCTACACCTTC. It translates to CSVVPGGQGPREVNYGYTF.